This TCR beta chain was sequenced during a study of beta chain features in type 1 diabetes. Since all of the isolated RNA was reverse transcribed, expressed TCRB transcripts were what got sequenced. Repertoires were generated with immunoSEQ multiplex PCR, while TCRdb's copy carries only in-frame clones and drops some. The table records around 160,000 clones, roughly 59% of them present only once. V was shortened by 4 bases and J by 4 bases, with 8 bases between the two germline ends. The CDR3 runs to 13 residues. Germline V lookup: CDR1 MNHNS, CDR2 SASEGT. Findings and caveats of the study: All four CD4+ subsets of Type 1 diabetes patients contained TCRB CDR3s that were moderately but significantly shorter.

Comment on this clone: Its target is unknown.

This chain connects TRBV6-1 to TRBJ2-1; D is possibly TRBD2 (5 bases). The receptor was isolated from a man between 25 and 39 years old with type 1 diabetes. Specimen: naive CD4+ T cells from blood. CDR3 sequence: CASSGWEYNEQFF. DNA of the CDR3: TGTGCCAGCAGTGGGTGGGAGTACAATGAGCAGTTCTTC.